These T cell receptor beta chains were read from a single sample in a study of identical twins. Each CDR3 protein is one row after TCRdb ran MiXCR on the 5' RACE reads. The sample includes approximately 500,000 distinct CDR3 sequences, 12% to 15% of them seen just once. Another study also made use of these data, one on yellow fever vaccine responses in identical twins.

Sequencing input: CD4+ T cells sorted from blood. These receptors originate from a young woman in good health. CDR3s include the opening cysteine and the closing phenylalanine or tryptophan. Each record gives: J gene, V gene, CDR3 protein.

j_call: TRBJ1-2
v_call: TRBV5-5
cdr3_aa: CASSPDRNYGYTF

j_call: TRBJ2-2
v_call: TRBV6-5
cdr3_aa: CASSYSHVLTNTGELFF

j_call: TRBJ2-3
v_call: TRBV6-5
cdr3_aa: CASSYSGTQYF

j_call: TRBJ2-2
v_call: TRBV10-3
cdr3_aa: CAISESGTYNYGGELFF

j_call: TRBJ2-5
v_call: TRBV20-1
cdr3_aa: CSGTSGGQETQYF

j_call: TRBJ2-7
v_call: TRBV6-5
cdr3_aa: CASSYSASSGRGYEQYF

j_call: TRBJ2-5
v_call: TRBV18
cdr3_aa: CASSRYRDRQETQYF

j_call: TRBJ1-6
v_call: TRBV10-3
cdr3_aa: CAISDGGIKVSPLHF

j_call: TRBJ2-1
v_call: TRBV3-1
cdr3_aa: CASSHSTLTSGRRDEQFF

j_call: TRBJ1-4
v_call: TRBV28
cdr3_aa: CASSLWQGHGKKLFF

j_call: TRBJ1-2
v_call: TRBV5-6
cdr3_aa: CASSLNGFYGYTF

j_call: TRBJ2-5
v_call: TRBV18
cdr3_aa: CASSPPGRTQETQYF

j_call: TRBJ1-5
v_call: TRBV12-3/TRBV12-4
cdr3_aa: CASSPGTDNQPQHF

j_call: TRBJ2-2
v_call: TRBV6-4
cdr3_aa: CASSPETANTGELFF

j_call: TRBJ2-1
v_call: TRBV20-1
cdr3_aa: CSPGQGANNEQFF

j_call: TRBJ2-2
v_call: TRBV12-3/TRBV12-4
cdr3_aa: CASSLSPGLAGSGELFF

j_call: TRBJ1-1
v_call: TRBV7-9
cdr3_aa: CASSLSGTANTEAFF

j_call: TRBJ2-1
v_call: TRBV3-1
cdr3_aa: CASSASGVSYNEQFF

j_call: TRBJ1-1
v_call: TRBV6-5
cdr3_aa: CASSYAGSGQADTEAFF

j_call: TRBJ2-5
v_call: TRBV15
cdr3_aa: CATSRGQPQETQYF

j_call: TRBJ2-4
v_call: TRBV4-1
cdr3_aa: CASSQESRASGDIQYF

j_call: TRBJ2-1
v_call: TRBV6-2/TRBV6-3
cdr3_aa: CASSPVSLYNEQFF

j_call: TRBJ2-2
v_call: TRBV20-1
cdr3_aa: CSARRVTNTGELFF